Listed below are T cell receptor beta chains from one sample, sequenced in a study of T-cell memory formation after mild COVID-19. One entry per CDR3 protein, called by TCRdb with MiXCR from the 5' RACE reads. This sample yields approximately 190,000 distinct CDR3 sequences, of which roughly 18% are seen a single time; roughly 2.3% belongs to the top ten. Sequencing was carried out using PBMCs or a T cell subset sorted from them (not recorded which). These receptors were taken from an adult woman who had mild COVID-19 (a few samples of this study predate the infection). Cell type and time point are not known. CDR3s include the opening cysteine and the closing phenylalanine or tryptophan. The order of the fields is clone size, J gene, V gene, D gene, CDR3 DNA, CDR3 protein. A D gene is named only where the DNA matches it firmly. Only some rows state a clone size, as once, few, many or a class for expanded clones.

size: many
J: TRBJ2-1
V: TRBV24-1
D: -
DNA: TGTGCCACCAGTGGGCAGGGAGCTAACTCCTACAATGAGCAGTTCTTC
CDR3: CATSGQGANSYNEQFF

size: -
J: TRBJ2-3
V: TRBV20-1
D: TRBD2
DNA: TGCAGTGCTAGACTAGCGGGGACAACAGATACGCAGTATTTT
CDR3: CSARLAGTTDTQYF

size: -
J: TRBJ1-1
V: TRBV15
D: -
DNA: TGTGCCACCAGCGGCAGACAGGTGAACACTGAAGCTTTCTTT
CDR3: CATSGRQVNTEAFF

size: -
J: TRBJ1-1
V: TRBV7-2
D: TRBD1
DNA: TGTGCCAGCAGCCCCTGGGGGACAGGGGGCTTAGGCACTGAAGCTTTCTTT
CDR3: CASSPWGTGGLGTEAFF

size: -
J: TRBJ2-2
V: TRBV7-9
D: TRBD2
DNA: TGTGCCAGCAGCTTAGCGGGAGGGCCTTTCCTGAACACCGGGGAGCTGTTTTTT
CDR3: CASSLAGGPFLNTGELFF

size: many
J: TRBJ1-1
V: TRBV12-3/TRBV12-4
D: -
DNA: TGTGCCAGCATCCAATCAGGGTACCGCACTGAAGCTTTCTTT
CDR3: CASIQSGYRTEAFF

size: few
J: TRBJ1-1
V: TRBV6-6
D: -
DNA: TGTGCCAGCGGACAGAGTGGTGAAGCTTTCTTT
CDR3: CASGQSGEAFF

size: -
J: TRBJ1-5
V: TRBV30
D: -
DNA: TGTGCCTGGAGTCCTGGACAGCCCAATCAGCCCCAGCATTTT
CDR3: CAWSPGQPNQPQHF

size: -
J: TRBJ2-1
V: TRBV5-4
D: TRBD1
DNA: TGTGCCAGCAGCTCGGACAGGCGGAATGAGCAGTTCTTC
CDR3: CASSSDRRNEQFF

size: -
J: TRBJ1-3
V: TRBV20-1
D: -
DNA: TGCAGTGTCACACAGGGAGGTGAAAACACCATATATTTT
CDR3: CSVTQGGENTIYF

size: many
J: TRBJ1-3
V: TRBV29-1
D: -
DNA: TGCAGCGTTTTCCGGGTCGCCGGGCCACTCTCTGGAAACACCATATATTTT
CDR3: CSVFRVAGPLSGNTIYF

size: few
J: TRBJ2-1
V: TRBV30
D: TRBD1
DNA: TGTGCCTCGAACCGGGGACAGGGTACGGGTTATGAGCAGTTCTTC
CDR3: CASNRGQGTGYEQFF

size: -
J: TRBJ2-7
V: TRBV25-1
D: -
DNA: TGTGCCAGCAGTGAATCAGGGATACTAGGCTACGAGCAGTACTTC
CDR3: CASSESGILGYEQYF

size: -
J: TRBJ2-3
V: TRBV5-1
D: TRBD2
DNA: TGCGCCAGCAGCTGGGGACTAGAGCTCACAGATACGCAGTATTTT
CDR3: CASSWGLELTDTQYF

size: few
J: TRBJ1-1
V: TRBV12-3/TRBV12-4
D: TRBD1
DNA: TGTGCCAGCACCCGAGGACAGGGGGTTGAAGCTTTCTTT
CDR3: CASTRGQGVEAFF

size: few
J: TRBJ1-2
V: TRBV2
D: TRBD1
DNA: TGTGCCAGCAGGCCGGAGACAGGGGCTAACTATGGCTACACCTTC
CDR3: CASRPETGANYGYTF

size: -
J: TRBJ1-5
V: TRBV5-1
D: TRBD1
DNA: TGCGCCAGCAGCTTGGGGGACAGAATTAATCAGCCCCAGCATTTT
CDR3: CASSLGDRINQPQHF

size: -
J: TRBJ2-7
V: TRBV20-1
D: -
DNA: TGCAGTGCTCTGGACAGCCTAAACTCCTACGAGCAGTACTTC
CDR3: CSALDSLNSYEQYF

size: few
J: TRBJ1-5
V: TRBV7-2
D: -
DNA: TGTGCCAGCAGCTTAGGTCTGGGGGCGTTTCAGCCCCAGCATTTT
CDR3: CASSLGLGAFQPQHF

size: medium-sized
J: TRBJ2-1
V: TRBV4-2
D: TRBD2
DNA: TGTGCCAGCAGCCAAGCGGGAGCGGGGGGGCTCAATGAGCAGTTCTTC
CDR3: CASSQAGAGGLNEQFF

size: -
J: TRBJ2-5
V: TRBV5-1
D: -
DNA: TGCGCCAGCAGCCCGGCCCACTCCGGGACATATGGAGAGACCCAGTACTTC
CDR3: CASSPAHSGTYGETQYF

size: few
J: TRBJ1-2
V: TRBV20-1
D: -
DNA: TGCAGTGCTACCCAGGGGACAAGATATGGCTACACCTTC
CDR3: CSATQGTRYGYTF

size: -
J: TRBJ2-1
V: TRBV7-3
D: TRBD2
DNA: TGTGCCAGCAGCTTACGGGGGGACTACAATGAGCAGTTCTTC
CDR3: CASSLRGDYNEQFF

size: many
J: TRBJ2-1
V: TRBV6-2/TRBV6-3
D: TRBD2
DNA: TGTGCCAGCAAGGGCGGCGGGAGTTGGGAGCAGTTCTTC
CDR3: CASKGGGSWEQFF

size: few
J: TRBJ2-5
V: TRBV4-3
D: TRBD2
DNA: TGCGCCAGCAGCCGAGGAGCGGGAGGACCCCAAGAGACCCAGTACTTC
CDR3: CASSRGAGGPQETQYF

size: -
J: TRBJ2-2
V: TRBV2
D: TRBD1
DNA: TGTGCCAGCAATCCCGACAGGGGCGGTCTGACCGGGGAGCTGTTTTTT
CDR3: CASNPDRGGLTGELFF

size: few
J: TRBJ1-2
V: TRBV7-2
D: -
DNA: TGTGCCAGCAGCTTAGACGGGACTTCCCGTTATGGCTACACCTTC
CDR3: CASSLDGTSRYGYTF

size: -
J: TRBJ1-1
V: TRBV10-3
D: TRBD1
DNA: TGTGCCATCAGTCCAGGGGGGAACACTGAAGCTTTCTTT
CDR3: CAISPGGNTEAFF

size: -
J: TRBJ2-3
V: TRBV2
D: -
DNA: TGTGCCAGCAGTGACGCATTCCGGGGGGCCACAGATACGCAGTATTTT
CDR3: CASSDAFRGATDTQYF

size: -
J: TRBJ2-3
V: TRBV7-3
D: TRBD2
DNA: TGTGCCAGCAGCATCGGGACTAGCGGGGGGGTCCCCATTACGCAGTATTTT
CDR3: CASSIGTSGGVPITQYF

size: -
J: TRBJ1-5
V: TRBV20-1
D: -
DNA: TGCAGTGCACCTCCGGGTAATAGCAATCAGCCCCAGCATTTT
CDR3: CSAPPGNSNQPQHF

size: many
J: TRBJ2-3
V: TRBV20-1
D: TRBD2
DNA: TGCAGTGCTAGAGATCTAGCTAGCGGGAAGGTTGGAGATACGCAGTATTTT
CDR3: CSARDLASGKVGDTQYF

size: -
J: TRBJ1-5
V: TRBV10-2
D: -
DNA: TGCGCCAGCAGTGAGGGGGGGGGTCAGCCCCAGCATTTT
CDR3: CASSEGGGQPQHF

size: -
J: TRBJ2-2
V: TRBV6-1
D: -
DNA: TGTGCCAGCATCCTCCGGGACTCCTACACCGGGGAGCTGTTTTTT
CDR3: CASILRDSYTGELFF

size: few
J: TRBJ1-2
V: TRBV6-2/TRBV6-3
D: -
DNA: TGTGCCAGCGGGGGGTACGATGGCTACACCTTC
CDR3: CASGGYDGYTF

size: -
J: TRBJ2-5
V: TRBV7-3
D: TRBD2
DNA: TGTGCCAGCAGCTTAAGTCCACTAGCGGGGGAGAAGACCCAGTACTTC
CDR3: CASSLSPLAGEKTQYF

size: few
J: TRBJ2-2
V: TRBV7-3
D: TRBD2
DNA: TGTGCCAGCAGCTTACTCCTCCGGACTAGCGGGGGGTACGGCGGGGAGCTGTTTTTT
CDR3: CASSLLLRTSGGYGGELFF

size: -
J: TRBJ2-1
V: TRBV7-3
D: -
DNA: TGTGCCAGCAGCTTAATTGGGACGGTAAACAATGAGCAGTTCTTC
CDR3: CASSLIGTVNNEQFF

size: few
J: TRBJ2-3
V: TRBV6-2/TRBV6-3
D: -
DNA: TGTGCCAGCAGTTGGGGCCCTAGCGGCACAGATACGCAGTATTTT
CDR3: CASSWGPSGTDTQYF

size: -
J: TRBJ1-2
V: TRBV12-3/TRBV12-4
D: -
DNA: TGTGCCAGCAGTAAAGGCCAGGGCGGCTATGGCTACACCTTC
CDR3: CASSKGQGGYGYTF

size: few
J: TRBJ1-1
V: TRBV12-3/TRBV12-4
D: -
DNA: TGTGCCAGCATCCGAGAGAACACTGAAGCTTTCTTT
CDR3: CASIRENTEAFF

size: -
J: TRBJ2-3
V: TRBV4-1
D: -
DNA: TGCGCCAGCAGCCAACGGGGGAGCCGCACAGATACGCAGTATTTT
CDR3: CASSQRGSRTDTQYF

size: -
J: TRBJ2-3
V: TRBV5-1
D: TRBD1
DNA: TGCGCCAGCAGCTTACGGACAGGGAACAGACCAGATACGCAGTATTTT
CDR3: CASSLRTGNRPDTQYF

size: few
J: TRBJ2-7
V: TRBV20-1
D: TRBD2
DNA: TGCAGTGCTAGAGGAGGGACTAGCGGGAACTACGAGCAGTACTTC
CDR3: CSARGGTSGNYEQYF